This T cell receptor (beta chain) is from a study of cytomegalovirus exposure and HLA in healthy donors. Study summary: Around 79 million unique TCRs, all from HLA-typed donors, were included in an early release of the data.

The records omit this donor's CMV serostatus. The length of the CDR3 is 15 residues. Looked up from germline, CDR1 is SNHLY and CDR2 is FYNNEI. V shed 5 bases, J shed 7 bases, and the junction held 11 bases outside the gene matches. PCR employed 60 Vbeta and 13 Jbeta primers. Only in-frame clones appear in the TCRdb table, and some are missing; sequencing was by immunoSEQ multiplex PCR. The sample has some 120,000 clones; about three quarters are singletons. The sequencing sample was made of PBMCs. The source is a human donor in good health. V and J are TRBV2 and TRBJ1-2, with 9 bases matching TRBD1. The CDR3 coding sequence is TGTGCCAGCAGTACTACAGGGGGCGCGTTCGGTGGCTACACCTTC. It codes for CASSTTGGAFGGYTF.